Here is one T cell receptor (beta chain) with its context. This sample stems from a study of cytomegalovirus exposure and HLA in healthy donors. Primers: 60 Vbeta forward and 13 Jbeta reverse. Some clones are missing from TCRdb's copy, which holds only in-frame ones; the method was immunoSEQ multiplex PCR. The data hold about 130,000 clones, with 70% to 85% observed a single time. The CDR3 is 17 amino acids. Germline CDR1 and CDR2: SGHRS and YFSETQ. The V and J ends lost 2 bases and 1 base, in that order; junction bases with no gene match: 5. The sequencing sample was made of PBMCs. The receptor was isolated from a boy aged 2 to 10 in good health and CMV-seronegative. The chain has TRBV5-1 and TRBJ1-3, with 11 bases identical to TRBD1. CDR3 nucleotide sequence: TGCGCCAGCAGCTTCCGGGACAGGGGGTTTTCTGGAAACACCATATATTTT. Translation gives CASSFRDRGFSGNTIYF.